A single sample is the source of the 21 T cell receptor beta chains below, sequenced in a study of T cells after yellow fever vaccination. TCRdb redid the calling of the 5' RACE reads with MiXCR, one entry per CDR3 protein. Altogether 50,000 to 75,000 distinct CDR3 sequences are present, 7.1% being singletons, with the ten largest covering around two fifths. The starting material was CD8+ T cells sorted from PBMCs, obtained on the day of the first yellow fever vaccination. The receptors come from a man younger than 35 who received the YFV17D yellow fever vaccine.

Many counts were recorded for this clonotype. The CDR3 is CSADRPEHNEQFF. The CDR3 DNA is TGCAGTGCTGATCGCCCCGAGCACAATGAGCAGTTCTTC. The chain recombines TRBV20-1 with TRBJ2-1; D is unclear. The CDR3 loop spans 13 amino acids. V was shortened by 5 bases and J by 5 bases, with 13 bases between the two germline ends. Germline V CDR1 and CDR2: DFQATT, SNEGSKA (reference sequence).

The CDR3 sequence: CASSFSPGLSGTGELFF. The CDR3 DNA reads as TGTGCCAGCAGTTTTTCTCCGGGACTTTCGGGCACCGGGGAGCTGTTTTTT. The chain combines TRBV28 with TRBJ2-2; D might be TRBD2 (6 bases). Trimming pared 3 bases from V and 4 bases from J, leaving 18 bases between. CDR3 length equals 17 residues. Germline loops: CDR1 MDHEN, CDR2 SYDVKM.

This clonotype occurred many times. The genes are TRBV6-5 and TRBJ2-5; 8 bases match TRBD2. Germline V gene data show CDR1 as MNHEY and CDR2 as SVGAGI. The CDR3 sequence is 14 residues long. The trim removed 5 bases at V and 4 bases at J, leaving 6 bases unmatched. For the CDR3, the DNA is TGTGCCAGCAGTACGCGGGGGGCGGGAGAGACCCAGTACTTC. Translation: CASSTRGAGETQYF.

This clonotype is medium-sized in the sample. The CDR3: CASSDRGTGELFF. In nucleotides, the CDR3 is TGTGCCAGCAGTGACAGGGGCACCGGGGAGCTGTTTTTT. The V gene is TRBV6-4, the J gene TRBJ2-2; weak D call: TRBD1 (5 bases). This CDR3 contains 13 residues. Germline lookup yields CDR1 MRHNA and CDR2 SNTAGT. V was shortened by 2 bases and J by 4 bases, with 5 bases between the two germline ends.

V usage is TRBV20-1 and J usage is TRBJ2-1; 9 nucleotides match TRBD1. In germline, CDR1 is DFQATT, CDR2 SNEGSKA (reference sequence). The CDR3 totals 14 residues. V lost 4 bases to trimming and J lost 4 bases; unmatched junction nucleotides: 5. The CDR3 sequence is CSATDRGSYNEQFF. The DNA of the CDR3 is TGCAGTGCTACCGACAGGGGGTCGTACAATGAGCAGTTCTTC.

V and J are TRBV4-3 and TRBJ2-3; tentatively, D is TRBD1 or TRBD2 (6 bases each). V lost 1 base and J 6 bases, leaving 17 bases between the germline ends. This CDR3 comprises 16 residues. Looked up from germline, CDR1 is LGHNA and CDR2 is YSLEER. This CDR3 reads CASSQGGAGWPDTQYF. Here the CDR3 DNA reads TGCGCCAGCAGCCAAGGGGGGGCGGGGTGGCCGGATACGCAGTATTTT.

V gene TRBV5-1 combines with J gene TRBJ2-5, with no clear D. Germline V gene sequence: CDR1 SGHRS, CDR2 YFSETQ. This CDR3 is built from 14 residues. V gave up 2 bases and J gave up 4 bases, with 12 bases separating them. The CDR3 bases are TGCGCCAGCAGCTTTTTACGGGTGGGAGAGACCCAGTACTTC. Translating it yields CASSFLRVGETQYF.

This clonotype showed up just a few times. DNA for the CDR3: TGCGCCAGCAGCTTGGACGGGGGAGACAATCAGCCCCAGCATTTT. It is translated as CASSLDGGDNQPQHF. The rearrangement links TRBV5-1 to TRBJ1-5, with D perhaps matching TRBD1 (5 bases). Per germline, CDR1 SGHRS and CDR2 YFSETQ. The CDR3 is 15 residues long. Deletions cut 0 bases from V and 3 bases from J, with 10 bases between.

There are many counts of this clonotype. V gene TRBV28 combines with J gene TRBJ2-3, with D possibly matching TRBD1 (5 bases). V lost 3 bases and J lost 1, with 14 bases in between. The CDR3 has 16 residues. Germline CDR1 is MDHEN and CDR2 is SYDVKM. CDR3 DNA sequence: TGTGCCAGCAGTTTCCCGGGCTTAGGGGGCACAGATACGCAGTATTTT. Its translation: CASSFPGLGGTDTQYF.

There are a few counts of this clonotype. The chain carries TRBV6-2 or TRBV6-3 and TRBJ2-1, with D perhaps TRBD2 (6 bases). There are 17 residues in the CDR3. The V and J ends lost 0 bases and 2 bases respectively, with 14 bases between them. Germline CDR1 MNHEY, CDR2 SVGEGT. The CDR3 nucleotides read TGTGCCAGCAGTTACTCACTGTCAGGGAGGCCCTACAATGAGCAGTTCTTC. Translated, it gives CASSYSLSGRPYNEQFF.

At least ten counts were recorded for this clonotype. The rearrangement links TRBV6-2 or TRBV6-3 to TRBJ2-1, with D possibly matching TRBD1 (6 bases). The CDR3 extends over 12 amino acids. Looked up from germline, CDR1 is MNHEY and CDR2 is SVGEGT. V lost 1 base and J 13 bases, leaving 11 bases between the germline ends. CDR3 region: CASSYYRVDQFF. The CDR3 DNA reads as TGTGCCAGCAGTTACTACAGGGTGGATCAGTTCTTC.

This clonotype was counted at least ten times. The genes are TRBV4-2 and TRBJ2-2, with D tentatively TRBD1 or TRBD2 (5 bases each). Deletions cut 3 bases from V and 4 bases from J, with 12 bases between. This CDR3 is 15 amino acids long. Germline V gene data show CDR1 as LGHNA and CDR2 as YNFKEQ. The CDR3 sequence is CASSQRGRGTGELFF. The DNA for the CDR3 is TGTGCCAGCAGCCAGAGGGGACGCGGCACCGGGGAGCTGTTTTTT.

In this sample, this clonotype turned up many times. V usage is TRBV18 and J usage is TRBJ1-6; D gene uncertain. The CDR3 is 16 residues long. Trimming removed 3 bases at V and 8 bases at J, with 17 bases between. Germline V CDR1 and CDR2: KGHSH, LQKENI. The chain's CDR3 is CASSPRLETPYSPLHF. As DNA, the CDR3 is TGTGCCAGCTCACCTCGGTTAGAAACCCCCTATTCACCCCTCCACTTT.

Only a few counts were recorded for this clonotype. The CDR3 DNA follows: TGTGCCAGCAGCTATCCTAATGAGCAGTTCTTC. It encodes CASSYPNEQFF. The chain couples TRBV7-9 to TRBJ2-1; D remains unclear. The CDR3 spans 11 residues. Looked up from germline, CDR1 is SEHNR and CDR2 is FQNEAQ (reference sequence). V lost 4 bases, J lost 7 bases, and 5 bases lay in between.

At least ten counts were recorded for this clonotype. J is TRBJ1-5 and V is TRBV6-2 or TRBV6-3; maybe TRBD1 (5 bases). The germline V gene has CDR1 MNHEY and CDR2 SVGEGT. Between the trimmed V and J ends, which lost 6 bases and 2 bases, there was a span of 14 bases. The CDR3 loop spans 15 amino acids. CDR3 DNA: TGTGCCAGCAGCTGGGACGATGGGGGCAATCAGCCCCAGCATTTT. It translates to CASSWDDGGNQPQHF.

CDR3 in amino acids: CATGFLVLSNYGYTF. CDR3 DNA sequence: TGTGCCACCGGATTTTTGGTCCTTTCTAACTATGGCTACACCTTC. This sequence joins TRBV5-5 and TRBJ1-2; D call uncertain. Per germline, CDR1 SGHKS and CDR2 YYEKEE (reference sequence). The CDR3 sequence is 15 residues long. Trimming pared 9 bases from V and 0 bases from J, leaving 18 bases between.

This clonotype was counted a few times. The CDR3 protein is CASSESLGTSADTQYF. In DNA, the CDR3 is TGCGCCAGCAGTGAGTCTTTGGGGACTAGCGCAGATACGCAGTATTTT. The rearrangement uses TRBV10-2 and TRBJ2-3, with 10 bases matching TRBD2. In germline, CDR1 is WSHSY, CDR2 SAAADI. CDR3 length equals 16 residues. J lost 4 bases, V lost 0 bases, and 4 bases had no gene match.

This clonotype was detected only a few times. The chain joins TRBV4-1 to TRBJ2-3; 7 nucleotides match TRBD2. V gave up 1 base and J gave up 0 bases; unmatched junction bases: 7. The CDR3 totals 17 residues. Germline V CDR1 and CDR2: MGHRA, YSYEKL. Written as DNA, the CDR3 is TGCGCCAGCAGCCAAGGATCTCGGACTAGTAGCACAGATACGCAGTATTTT. Encoded protein: CASSQGSRTSSTDTQYF.

This clonotype has just a few counts. The CDR3 here is CATSTWTDYNEQFF. CDR3 DNA sequence: TGTGCCACCAGCACGTGGACAGACTACAATGAGCAGTTCTTC. The V call is TRBV15, the J call TRBJ2-1; TRBD1 is a possible D gene (6 bases). Germline V lookup: CDR1 LNHNV, CDR2 YYDKDF (reference sequence). The CDR3 has 14 residues. The V end lost 4 bases, the J end lost 3 bases, and 10 bases lay between the germline ends.

The rearrangement links TRBV27 to TRBJ2-3; the match to TRBD2 covers 7 bases. The germline gives CDR1 MNHEY, CDR2 SMNVEV (reference sequence). The CDR3 has 16 residues. Trimming took 5 bases from V and 3 from J; bases not matched to a gene: 11. CDR3 DNA: TGTGCCAGCAGTGAAGAGCGGGGTAATCCGACAGATACGCAGTATTTT. This gives the protein CASSEERGNPTDTQYF.

The rearrangement links TRBV20-1 to TRBJ1-2; 9 nucleotides agree with TRBD1. Germline CDR1 and CDR2: DFQATT and SNEGSKA (reference sequence). The J segment lost 5 bases and the V segment lost 4 bases, leaving 8 bases of the junction unmatched. This CDR3 has 14 residues. In nucleotides, the CDR3 is TGCAGTGCTAACTCCGGGACAGGGATTTATGGCTACACCTTC. It specifies CSANSGTGIYGYTF.